A single sample gave rise to the 21 T cell receptor beta chains below, sequenced in a study of blood T cells in healthy people across ages. Then a second PCR, running about 6 to 12 cycles, was carried out with a sample-barcoded 5' primer and a J-beta primer mix. Using its own MiXCR run on the 5' RACE reads, TCRdb lists one record per CDR3 protein. The repertoire holds 700,000 or so distinct CDR3 sequences, with about 20% as singletons. What was sequenced was blood. The receptors derive from a man in his 70s in good health.

The chain uses TRBV7-2 and TRBJ1-2; 9 bases line up with TRBD1. V lost 4 bases and J lost 4; bases outside the gene matches: 4. CDR1 and CDR2 (germline): SGHTA, FQGNSA. This CDR3 has 14 amino acids. The CDR3 DNA reads as TGTGCCAGCAGCTCGCGGGACAGGGCCTATGGCTACACCTTC. Amino acid sequence: CASSSRDRAYGYTF.

This clonotype was recorded many times. V usage is TRBV3-1 and J usage is TRBJ1-4; perhaps TRBD1 as D (6 bases). V gave up 3 bases and J gave up 8 bases, with 13 bases separating them. The CDR3 loop spans 14 amino acids. Germline V gene data show CDR1 as LGHDT and CDR2 as YNNKEL (reference sequence). CDR3 DNA sequence: TGTGCCAGCAGCCAGTCGGGGGCAGGAGAAAAACTGTTTTTT. Its translation: CASSQSGAGEKLFF.

The V call is TRBV7-7, the J call TRBJ2-1, with D maybe TRBD1 (5 bases). CDR1 is SSHAT, CDR2 FNYEAQ, per germline (reference sequence). The CDR3 has 12 residues. Trimming shortened V by 5 bases and J by 7 bases, and 9 bases separated the two germline ends. CDR3 nucleotides: TGTGCCAGCAGCCGCGACAGTAATGAGCAGTTCTTC. Translated: CASSRDSNEQFF.

The gene calls are TRBV12-3 or TRBV12-4 and TRBJ1-1, with unresolved D. V was shortened by 3 bases and J by 5 bases, with 7 bases between the two germline ends. The CDR3 contains 12 residues. The CDR3 bases are TGTGCCAGCAGTTTCGTTGGGACTGAAGCTTTCTTT. This gives the protein CASSFVGTEAFF.

Many counts were recorded for this clonotype. This chain uses TRBV7-9 with TRBJ1-3; 7 bases map to TRBD1. CDR1 is SEHNR, CDR2 FQNEAQ, per germline (reference sequence). With 5 bases clipped from V and 3 bases from J, the junction kept 10 bases outside the gene matches. This CDR3 contains 16 residues. The CDR3 sequence: CASSPPGQLYGNTIYF. The CDR3 DNA reads TGTGCCAGCAGCCCCCCGGGACAGCTTTATGGAAACACCATATATTTT.

The sample holds a few counts of this clonotype. The V call is TRBV7-9, the J call TRBJ2-4, with D perhaps assigned TRBD1 or TRBD2 (5 bases each). The CDR3 extends over 16 amino acids. The V end was cut by 5 bases, the J end by 6 bases, with 20 bases between. Looked up from germline, CDR1 is SEHNR and CDR2 is FQNEAQ (reference sequence). The chain's CDR3 is CASSPTGTLVRNIQYF. The CDR3 nucleotides are TGTGCCAGCAGCCCCACGGGGACGCTTGTGAGAAACATTCAGTACTTC.

This clonotype was seen many times. The chain employs TRBV12-3 or TRBV12-4 and TRBJ2-3, with 8 bases matching TRBD1. The J segment lost 5 bases and the V segment lost 6 bases, leaving 10 bases of the junction unmatched. CDR3 length: 15 amino acids. As DNA, the CDR3 is TGTGCCAGCAGCCCGCAGGCCGGGACAGGAGATACGCAGTATTTT. Translated: CASSPQAGTGDTQYF.

This clonotype was counted a few times. The V and J genes are TRBV12-3 or TRBV12-4 and TRBJ2-1, with 8 bases that match TRBD2. Germline trimming cut 5 bases from V and 6 bases from J; bases unmatched to any gene: 24. This CDR3 is 20 amino acids long. The CDR3 region has the DNA TGTGCCAGCAGTCCTAGCACCGGGACTAGTCTCTTTGGGGGGATCAATGAGCAGTTCTTC. Amino acids: CASSPSTGTSLFGGINEQFF.

The chain is built from TRBV7-9 and TRBJ2-5; TRBD2 matches at 12 bases. Per germline, CDR1 SEHNR and CDR2 FQNEAQ (reference sequence). The CDR3 consists of 17 residues. Losses at the gene ends were 5 bases for V and 4 bases for J; bases not matched to a gene: 11. CDR3 sequence reads: CASSPDLAGGPGETQYF. DNA for the CDR3: TGTGCCAGCAGCCCGGATCTAGCGGGAGGGCCGGGAGAGACCCAGTACTTC.

This clonotype was seen ten or more times. This chain connects TRBV12-3 or TRBV12-4 to TRBJ1-4, with a tentative D call TRBD1 (5 bases). The germline V and J ends were trimmed by 3 bases and 10 bases, with 9 bases remaining between them. This CDR3 spans 12 amino acids. In DNA, the CDR3 is TGTGCCAGCAGTTTGGGGGGAGCAAAACTGTTTTTT. This codes for CASSLGGAKLFF.

This clonotype has a handful of counts. J is TRBJ2-1 and V is TRBV25-1; D remains unclear. Trimming cost V 4 bases and J 10 bases, with 8 bases left between them. Germline assignment: CDR1 MGHDK and CDR2 SYGVNS. The length of the CDR3 is 11 residues. The CDR3 sequence is CASSGVAEQFF. The CDR3 DNA sequence: TGTGCCAGCAGTGGGGTGGCGGAGCAGTTCTTC.

The chain recombines TRBV15 with TRBJ1-2, with D unclear. Germline V lookup: CDR1 LNHNV, CDR2 YYDKDF (reference sequence). The V end lost 0 bases, the J end lost 2 bases, and 10 bases lay between the germline ends. The CDR3 has 15 amino acids. In DNA form, the CDR3 reads TGTGCCACCAGCAGAGATCGGACCCAAAACTATGGCTACACCTTC. Amino acids: CATSRDRTQNYGYTF.

J is TRBJ2-1 and V is TRBV4-3; 14 bases map to TRBD2. Trimming cost V 2 bases and J 4 bases; bases outside gene matches: 10. CDR3 length: 19 residues. CDR1 and CDR2 (germline): LGHNA, YSLEER. CDR3 in DNA: TGCGCCAGCAGCCAACTGACTAGCGGGAGGGGTTCCCCTTACAATGAGCAGTTCTTC. This encodes CASSQLTSGRGSPYNEQFF.

This chain joins TRBV29-1 and TRBJ2-5; 7 positions agree with TRBD1. Germline V CDR1 and CDR2: SQVTM, ANQGSEA. The CDR3 runs to 11 residues. The CDR3 spells CTTGDQETQYF. Here the CDR3 DNA reads TGCACCACAGGGGACCAAGAGACCCAGTACTTC.

This chain joins TRBV18 and TRBJ1-5; no firm D call. V was shortened by 2 bases and J by 11 bases, with 16 bases between the two germline ends. The CDR3 has 14 amino acids. The germline V gene encodes CDR1 KGHSH and CDR2 LQKENI. The CDR3 reads CASSPREGYTAQHF. The CDR3 region has the DNA TGTGCCAGCTCACCAAGGGAGGGTTACACGGCCCAGCATTTT.

The table lists this clonotype with a few counts. The chain couples TRBV6-5 to TRBJ2-5, with TRBD2 matching 12 bases. Trimming removed 8 bases from V and 2 bases from J; junction bases left unmatched: 6. Germline V gene lookup returns CDR1 MNHEY and CDR2 SVGAGI. CDR3 length: 15 amino acids. CDR3 sequence: CASRLTSGRQETQYF. CDR3 in DNA: TGTGCCAGCCGCTTGACTAGCGGGAGACAAGAGACCCAGTACTTC.

This rearrangement joins TRBV13 to TRBJ1-2; 7 nucleotides align to TRBD1. The trim removed 5 bases at V and 4 bases at J, leaving 10 bases unmatched. Per the germline V gene, CDR1 is PRHDT and CDR2 is FYEKMQ (reference sequence). The CDR3 runs 15 residues. The DNA for the CDR3 is TGTGCCAGCAGCATAGACAGGGACATCGGCTATGGCTACACCTTC. It codes for CASSIDRDIGYGYTF.

V usage is TRBV20-1 and J usage is TRBJ1-2; no firm D call. Trimming pared 5 bases from V and 0 bases from J, leaving 4 bases between. CDR3 length: 11 amino acids. Germline V gene data show CDR1 as DFQATT and CDR2 as SNEGSKA (reference sequence). CDR3 sequence (DNA): TGCAGTGCTGTTACTAACTATGGCTACACCTTC. It yields the protein CSAVTNYGYTF.

This clonotype came up a few times. V is TRBV6-2 or TRBV6-3 and J is TRBJ1-4; D is unresolved. The germline V gene encodes CDR1 MNHEY and CDR2 SVGEGT. CDR3 size: 15 residues. V was pared by 0 bases and J by 17 bases, with 22 bases between. The CDR3 bases are TGTGCCAGCAGTTACTCGCGGACCGGAGGTCTGATCAGTTTTTTT. Protein sequence: CASSYSRTGGLISFF.

This chain links TRBV29-1 with TRBJ1-2, with D possibly matching TRBD1 (6 bases). Germline V gives CDR1 SQVTM, CDR2 ANQGSEA. The V and J ends lost 0 bases and 4 bases respectively, with 9 bases between them. The CDR3 totals 13 residues. This chain's CDR3 is CSVEDQGIYGYTF. CDR3 DNA: TGCAGCGTTGAAGATCAGGGGATCTATGGCTACACCTTC.

The gene calls are TRBV20-1 and TRBJ1-4; D call uncertain. There are 13 residues in the CDR3. Between the trimmed V and J ends, which lost 6 bases and 4 bases, there was a span of 12 bases. Germline loops: CDR1 DFQATT, CDR2 SNEGSKA (reference sequence). The CDR3 DNA reads TGCAGTGCACTCGCTACACATAATGAAAAACTGTTTTTT. Residues: CSALATHNEKLFF.